This T cell receptor beta chain came from a study of naive and memory T cell subsets. Study-wide results and limits: The RNA method is potentially sensitive to activation and differentiation changes.

Amplification of ligated cDNA took four PCR rounds with SP2 and nested alpha and beta constant primers. TCRdb itself ran the 5' RACE reads through MiXCR, one entry per CDR3 protein. The repertoire holds 55,000 to 70,000 distinct CDR3 sequences, under 10% seen once, with about 8.9% in the top ten. This clonotype showed up many times. As yet, its antigen is unknown. V was shortened by 0 bases and J by 9 bases, with 13 bases between the two germline ends. CDR1 is SGHRS and CDR2 is YFSETQ in the germline V gene. This CDR3 is built from 14 residues. An oligonucleotide containing a UMI was ligated to the 3' end of TCR cDNA. Whole blood, 2 to 2.5 ml, came from adult healthy volunteers. Input was roughly 1 to 1,100 ng of DNase-treated total RNA without cell sorting.

This sequence was found in a female donor in good health. The chain carries TRBV5-1 and TRBJ1-5; D ambiguous. This chain's CDR3 is CASSLGPDESPQHF. CDR3 DNA: TGCGCCAGCAGCTTGGGGCCTGACGAATCGCCCCAGCATTTT. Supplemented by reference TRBV5-1 and TRBJ1-5, the full variable domain reads KAGVTQTPRYLIKTRGQQVTLSCSPISGHRSVSWYQQTPGQGLQFLFEYFSETQRNKGNFPGRFSGRQFSNSRSEMNVSTLELGDSALYLCASSLGPDESPQHFGDGTRLSIL.